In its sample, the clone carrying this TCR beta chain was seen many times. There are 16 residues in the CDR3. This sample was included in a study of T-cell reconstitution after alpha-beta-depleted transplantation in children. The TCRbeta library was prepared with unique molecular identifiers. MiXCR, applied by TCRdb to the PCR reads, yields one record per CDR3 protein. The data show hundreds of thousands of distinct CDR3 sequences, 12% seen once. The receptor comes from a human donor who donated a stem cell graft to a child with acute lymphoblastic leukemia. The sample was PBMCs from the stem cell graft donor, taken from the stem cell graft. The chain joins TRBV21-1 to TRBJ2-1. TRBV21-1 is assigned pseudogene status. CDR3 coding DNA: TGTGCCAGCAGCAAAGAAAGCGGGAGAACCTACAATGAGCAGTTCTTC. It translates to CASSKESGRTYNEQFF.